The 12 T cell receptor beta chains listed next were all sequenced from one sample in a study of blood T cells in healthy people across ages. Primed by a sample-barcoded 5' primer and a J-beta primer mix, a second PCR proceeded for 7 to 11 cycles. From the 5' RACE reads, TCRdb called clonotypes with MiXCR, one entry per CDR3 protein. The sample consists of about 970,000 distinct CDR3 sequences, roughly 47% of them appearing once. The sequencing sample was made of blood. These receptors originate from a woman aged 55-69 years in good health.

The genes are TRBV29-1 and TRBJ2-1; 8 bases are a match to TRBD1. Germline lookup yields CDR1 SQVTM and CDR2 ANQGSEA. V was clipped by 3 bases and J by 0 bases; unmatched bases: 7. The CDR3 sequence is 16 residues long. The CDR3 coding sequence is TGCAGCGTTGACCCGAGGACAGGGAGCTCCTACAATGAGCAGTTCTTC. Its protein is CSVDPRTGSSYNEQFF.

This chain joins TRBV11-2 and TRBJ2-5, with 7 bases fitting TRBD1. The trim removed 3 bases at V and 8 bases at J, leaving 12 bases unmatched. Germline CDR1 is SGHAT and CDR2 is FQNNGV. The CDR3 totals 15 residues. CDR3 nucleotides: TGTGCCAGCAGCTTCGACAGGGAACGCCTTCCAACCCAGTACTTC. The encoded protein is CASSFDRERLPTQYF.

This clonotype occurred once. The gene calls are TRBV10-3 and TRBJ2-1, with D possibly matching TRBD2 (5 bases). Germline V gives CDR1 ENHRY, CDR2 SYGVKD. Trimming pared 4 bases from V and 9 bases from J, leaving 10 bases between. This CDR3 is built from 12 residues. DNA for the CDR3: TGTGCCATCAGTGTTGCGGGCGGTGAGCAGTTCTTC. It is translated as CAISVAGGEQFF.

The genes are TRBV18 and TRBJ2-3, with D possibly being TRBD2 (6 bases). The length of the CDR3 is 16 residues. V was pared by 5 bases and J by 2 bases, with 17 bases between. Germline CDR1 KGHSH, CDR2 LQKENI. The CDR3 coding sequence is TGTGCCAGCTCAGAGTCAAGTGGGAGGCCCACAGATACGCAGTATTTT. Its protein product is CASSESSGRPTDTQYF.

The chain couples TRBV20-1 to TRBJ2-5; TRBD2 is a possible D gene (5 bases). The germline V gene has CDR1 DFQATT and CDR2 SNEGSKA (reference sequence). The CDR3 totals 16 residues. V was cut by 2 bases and J by 7 bases, with 23 bases left in between. The DNA of the CDR3 is TGCAGTGCTAGATTTGGCAACATGGCAACCGGAGGGACCCAGTACTTC. This codes for CSARFGNMATGGTQYF.

The V and J genes are TRBV7-9 and TRBJ2-7; D is unresolved. Trimming left V 1 base short and J 7 bases short, with 14 bases between. The length of the CDR3 is 14 residues. Germline CDR1 and CDR2: SEHNR and FQNEAQ (reference sequence). In DNA, the CDR3 is TGTGCCAGCAGCTTAGATACCTCTTTGCGGGAGCAGTACTTC. Amino acid sequence: CASSLDTSLREQYF.

This clonotype was found a few times. The V call is TRBV7-3, the J call TRBJ1-6, with TRBD1 matching over 8 bases. Germline trimming cut 3 bases from V and 7 bases from J; bases unmatched to any gene: 5. CDR1 is SGHTA, CDR2 FQGTGA, per germline. The CDR3 is made up of 15 amino acids. CDR3 region: CASSLETGGNSPLHF. DNA of the CDR3: TGTGCCAGCAGCTTGGAAACAGGGGGGAATTCACCCCTCCACTTT.

This clonotype has only one observation. This chain connects TRBV28 to TRBJ2-5; TRBD1 matches at 7 bases. V was pared by 5 bases and J by 8 bases, with 26 bases of the junction left unmatched. Germline V gives CDR1 MDHEN, CDR2 SYDVKM. The CDR3 is 19 residues long. The DNA of the CDR3 is TGTGCCAGCAGTCCCGGGGCAGGGGGTCGAAGAGACCCAGTCTTCACCCAGTACTTC. Protein: CASSPGAGGRRDPVFTQYF.

In this sample, this clonotype turned up a few times. The gene calls are TRBV20-1 and TRBJ2-1; D unresolved. Germline-derived CDR1 and CDR2 are DFQATT and SNEGSKA (reference sequence). This CDR3 has 14 amino acids. V lost 6 bases and J 4 bases, leaving 16 bases between the germline ends. CDR3 residues: CSALPPTEYNEQFF. The CDR3 nucleotides read TGCAGTGCCCTGCCCCCGACTGAATACAATGAGCAGTTCTTC.

This chain connects TRBV7-2 to TRBJ2-5; no clear D gene. Germline V lookup: CDR1 SGHTA, CDR2 FQGNSA. Trimming pared 6 bases from V and 11 bases from J, leaving 16 bases between. CDR3 size: 12 residues. The CDR3 bases are TGTGCCAGCAGATCCCTAGACAATGAGCAGTACTTC. The encoded protein is CASRSLDNEQYF.

The chain couples TRBV5-1 to TRBJ2-1; 11 nucleotides match TRBD2. CDR1 and CDR2 (germline): SGHRS, YFSETQ. The CDR3 covers 17 residues. V gave up 0 bases and J gave up 6 bases; unmatched junction bases: 8. CDR3 nucleotides: TGCGCCAGCAGCTTGGTTTTAGCGGGGGGGCCGGCCAATGAGCAGTTCTTC. It specifies CASSLVLAGGPANEQFF.

This clonotype has a single count. V gene TRBV4-1 combines with J gene TRBJ1-3; D is undetermined. V lost 0 bases, J lost 4 bases, and 13 bases lay in between. CDR1 is MGHRA and CDR2 is YSYEKL in the germline V gene. The CDR3 spans 16 residues. CDR3 coding DNA: TGCGCCAGCAGCCAAGAATCGGGAGGCGGAGGAAACACCATATATTTT. Amino acids: CASSQESGGGGNTIYF.